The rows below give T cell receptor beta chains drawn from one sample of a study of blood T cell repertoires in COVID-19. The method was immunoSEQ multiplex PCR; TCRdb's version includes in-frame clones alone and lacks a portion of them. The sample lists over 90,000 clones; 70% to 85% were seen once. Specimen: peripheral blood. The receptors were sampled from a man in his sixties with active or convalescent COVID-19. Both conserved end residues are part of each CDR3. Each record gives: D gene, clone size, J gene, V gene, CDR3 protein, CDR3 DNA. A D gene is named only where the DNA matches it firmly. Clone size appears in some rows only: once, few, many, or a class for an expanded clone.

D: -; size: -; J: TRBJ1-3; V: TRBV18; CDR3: CASSLSGQLSGNTIYF; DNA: TGTGCCAGCTCACTATCCGGACAGCTCTCTGGAAACACCATATATTTT
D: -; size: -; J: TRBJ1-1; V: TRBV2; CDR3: CASSEAGEGAFF; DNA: TGTGCCAGCAGTGAAGCCGGGGAAGGAGCTTTCTTT
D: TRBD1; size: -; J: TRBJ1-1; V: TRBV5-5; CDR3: CASSWGTVANTEAFF; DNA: TGTGCCAGCAGCTGGGGGACAGTCGCTAACACTGAAGCTTTCTTT
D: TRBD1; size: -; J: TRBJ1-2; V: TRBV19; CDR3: CASRDGTGGANGYTF; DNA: TGTGCCAGTAGGGATGGGACAGGGGGCGCGAATGGCTACACCTTC
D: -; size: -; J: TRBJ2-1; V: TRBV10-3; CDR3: CAISESLATNEQFF; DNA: TGTGCCATCAGTGAGTCTCTAGCGACAAATGAGCAGTTCTTC
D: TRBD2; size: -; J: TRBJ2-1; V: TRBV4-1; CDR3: CASSQTRTSGSINEQFF; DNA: TGCGCCAGCAGCCAGACCAGGACTAGCGGGAGTATTAATGAGCAGTTCTTC
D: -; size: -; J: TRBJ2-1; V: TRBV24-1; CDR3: CATSVPGGKEQFF; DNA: TGTGCCACCAGTGTCCCCGGAGGGAAGGAGCAGTTCTTC
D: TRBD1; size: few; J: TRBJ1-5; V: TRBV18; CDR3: CASSGQDNQPQHF; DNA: TGTGCCAGCTCAGGACAGGACAATCAGCCCCAGCATTTT
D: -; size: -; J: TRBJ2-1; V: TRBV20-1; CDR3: CSARAPNEQFF; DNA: TGCAGTGCTAGGGCCCCCAATGAGCAGTTCTTC
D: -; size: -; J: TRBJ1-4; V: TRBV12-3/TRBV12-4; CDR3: CASSYWPNMFF; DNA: TGTGCCAGCAGTTATTGGCCCAATATGTTTTTT
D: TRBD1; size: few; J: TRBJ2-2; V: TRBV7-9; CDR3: CASSPRGGPRAGELFF; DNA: TGTGCCAGCAGCCCTCGAGGGGGCCCCCGGGCCGGGGAGCTGTTTTTT
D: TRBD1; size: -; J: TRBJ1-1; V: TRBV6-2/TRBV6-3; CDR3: CASSYGGTGTEAFF; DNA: TGTGCCAGCAGTTACGGGGGGACAGGCACTGAAGCTTTCTTT
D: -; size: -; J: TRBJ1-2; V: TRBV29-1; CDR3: CSVDSGTTNYGYTF; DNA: TGCAGCGTAGATTCCGGGACAACTAACTATGGCTACACCTTC
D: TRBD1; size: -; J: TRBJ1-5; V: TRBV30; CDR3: CAWSWTGGARQPQHF; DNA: TGTGCCTGGAGTTGGACAGGGGGCGCGAGGCAGCCCCAGCATTTT
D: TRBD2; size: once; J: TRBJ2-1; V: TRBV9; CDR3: CASSAGLAGRNEQFF; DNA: TGTGCCAGCAGCGCGGGACTAGCGGGAAGGAATGAGCAGTTCTTC
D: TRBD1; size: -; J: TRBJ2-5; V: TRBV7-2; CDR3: CASSLQGKTQYF; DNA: TGTGCCAGCAGCCTACAGGGGAAGACCCAGTACTTC
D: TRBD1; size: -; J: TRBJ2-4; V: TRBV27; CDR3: CASSSPSRDSKNIQYF; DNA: TGTGCCAGCAGTTCCCCCTCCCGGGACAGTAAAAACATTCAGTACTTC
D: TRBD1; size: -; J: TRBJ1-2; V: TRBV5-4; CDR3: CASSSPEQGAGYGYTF; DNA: TGTGCCAGCAGCTCTCCCGAACAGGGGGCAGGATATGGCTACACCTTC
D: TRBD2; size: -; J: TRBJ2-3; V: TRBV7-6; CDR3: CASSLLAGGFTDTQYF; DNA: TGTGCCAGCAGCCTTCTAGCGGGAGGTTTTACAGATACGCAGTATTTT
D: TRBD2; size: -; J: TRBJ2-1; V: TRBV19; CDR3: CACSGTSGKSAIF; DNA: TGTGCCTGCTCCGGGACTAGCGGGAAGTCGGCAATCTTC
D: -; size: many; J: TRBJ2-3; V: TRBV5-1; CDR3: CASSLDGKEGTDTQYF; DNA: TGCGCCAGCAGCTTGGATGGGAAGGAGGGCACAGATACGCAGTATTTT
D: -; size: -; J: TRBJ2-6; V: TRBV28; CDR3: CASSLNSFSGANVLTF; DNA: TGTGCCAGCAGTTTAAACAGTTTCTCTGGGGCCAACGTCCTGACTTTC
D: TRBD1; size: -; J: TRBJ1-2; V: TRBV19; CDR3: CASTLGRGRANYGYTF; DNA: TGTGCCAGTACCCTCGGCAGGGGGCGGGCGAACTATGGCTACACCTTC